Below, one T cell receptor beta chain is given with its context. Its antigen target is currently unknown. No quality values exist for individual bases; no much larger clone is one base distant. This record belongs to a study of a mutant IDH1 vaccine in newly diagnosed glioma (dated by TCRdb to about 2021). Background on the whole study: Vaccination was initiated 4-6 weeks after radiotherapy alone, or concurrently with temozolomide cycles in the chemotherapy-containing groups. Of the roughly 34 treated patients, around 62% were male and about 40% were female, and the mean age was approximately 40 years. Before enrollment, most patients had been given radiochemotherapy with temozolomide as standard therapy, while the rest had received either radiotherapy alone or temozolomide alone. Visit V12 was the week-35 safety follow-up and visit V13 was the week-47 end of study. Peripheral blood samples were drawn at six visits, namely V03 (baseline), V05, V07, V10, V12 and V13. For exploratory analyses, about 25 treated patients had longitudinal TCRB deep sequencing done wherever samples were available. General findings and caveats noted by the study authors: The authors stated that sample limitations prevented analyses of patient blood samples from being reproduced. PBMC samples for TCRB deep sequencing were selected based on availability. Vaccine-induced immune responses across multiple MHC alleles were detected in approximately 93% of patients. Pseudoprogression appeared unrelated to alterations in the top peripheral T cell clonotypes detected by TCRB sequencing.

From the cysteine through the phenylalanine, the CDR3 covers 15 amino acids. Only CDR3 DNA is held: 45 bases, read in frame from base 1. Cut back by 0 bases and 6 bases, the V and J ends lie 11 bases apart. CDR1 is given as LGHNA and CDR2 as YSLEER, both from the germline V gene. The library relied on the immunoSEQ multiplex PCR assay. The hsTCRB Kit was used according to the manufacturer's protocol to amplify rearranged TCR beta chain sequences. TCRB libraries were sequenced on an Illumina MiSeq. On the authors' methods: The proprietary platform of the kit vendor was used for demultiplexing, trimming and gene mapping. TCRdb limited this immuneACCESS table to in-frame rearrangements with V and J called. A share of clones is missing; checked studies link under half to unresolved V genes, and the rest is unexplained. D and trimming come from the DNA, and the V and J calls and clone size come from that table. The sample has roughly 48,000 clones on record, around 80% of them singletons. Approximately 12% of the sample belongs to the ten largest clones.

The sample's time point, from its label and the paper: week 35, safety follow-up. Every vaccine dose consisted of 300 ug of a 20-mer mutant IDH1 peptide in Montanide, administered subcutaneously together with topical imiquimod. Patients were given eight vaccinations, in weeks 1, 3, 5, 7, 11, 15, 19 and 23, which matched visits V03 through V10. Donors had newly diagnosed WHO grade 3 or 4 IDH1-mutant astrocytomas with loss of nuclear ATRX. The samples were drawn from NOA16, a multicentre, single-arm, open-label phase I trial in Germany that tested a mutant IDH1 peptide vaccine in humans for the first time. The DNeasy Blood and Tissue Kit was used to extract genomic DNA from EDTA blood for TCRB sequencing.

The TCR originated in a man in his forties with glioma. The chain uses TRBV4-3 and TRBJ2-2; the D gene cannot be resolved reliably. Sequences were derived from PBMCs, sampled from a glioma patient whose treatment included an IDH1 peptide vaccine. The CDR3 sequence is CASSQDSGWAGELFF. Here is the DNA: TGCGCCAGCAGCCAAGATAGTGGATGGGCCGGGGAGCTGTTTTTT.